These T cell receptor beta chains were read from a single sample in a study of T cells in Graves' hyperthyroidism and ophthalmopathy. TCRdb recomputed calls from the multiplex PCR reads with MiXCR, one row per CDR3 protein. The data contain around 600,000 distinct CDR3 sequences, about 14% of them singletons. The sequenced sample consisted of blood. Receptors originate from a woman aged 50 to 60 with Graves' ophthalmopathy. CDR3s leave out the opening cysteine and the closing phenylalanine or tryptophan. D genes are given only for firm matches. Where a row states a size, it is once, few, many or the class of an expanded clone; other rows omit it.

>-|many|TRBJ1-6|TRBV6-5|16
ASSYSGLGRTYNSPLH
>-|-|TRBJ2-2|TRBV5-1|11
ASSLGGTGELL
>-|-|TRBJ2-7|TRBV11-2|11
ASSFTDNYEQY
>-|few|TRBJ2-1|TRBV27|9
ASSSKHLQF
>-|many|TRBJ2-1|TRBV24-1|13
ATSDPRTVYNEQF
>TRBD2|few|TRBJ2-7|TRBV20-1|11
SVEREGTYEQY
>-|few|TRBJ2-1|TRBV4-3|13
ASSQEHRQVNEQF
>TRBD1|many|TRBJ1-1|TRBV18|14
ASSSRDRGGGTEAF
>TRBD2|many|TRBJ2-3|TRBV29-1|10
SGTGGPDTQY
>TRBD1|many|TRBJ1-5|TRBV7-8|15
ASSLSSSQGAYQPQH
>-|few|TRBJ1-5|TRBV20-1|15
SALKTQRGSVNQPQH
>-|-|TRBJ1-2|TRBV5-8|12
ASLRSPVYRGYT
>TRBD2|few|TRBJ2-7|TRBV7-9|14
ASSLGTSGMVDEQY
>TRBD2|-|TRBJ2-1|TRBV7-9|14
ASDGLAGSSYNEQF
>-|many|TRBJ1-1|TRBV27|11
ASSFEAGNEAF
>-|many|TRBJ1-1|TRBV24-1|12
ATRQGSMNTEAF
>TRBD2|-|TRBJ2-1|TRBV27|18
ASTSRGLAGERGTYNEQF
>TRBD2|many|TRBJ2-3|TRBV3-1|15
ASSRDLLAGVPDTQY